These T cell receptor beta chains were read from a single sample in a study of CD8 T cells in Susac syndrome. TCRdb fed the immunoSEQ multiplex PCR reads into MiXCR, producing one record per CDR3 protein. The sample lists about 83,000 distinct CDR3 sequences; approximately 96% were seen once. Source material: CD8+ T cells from PBMCs. These receptors came from a human donor with Susac syndrome. Both conserved end residues are part of each CDR3. The D gene is left open where the match is weak. Rows may omit the clone size; those that give it use once, few, many or a size class.

>TRBJ2-1|TRBV28|TRBD1|18|.
CASSRPTGSVANSDEQFF
TGTGCCAGCAGCCGACCGACAGGGTCTGTGGCCAATAGCGATGAGCAGTTCTTC
>TRBJ2-7|TRBV28|.|15|.
CASSAPQDAPYEQYF
TGTGCCAGCAGTGCACCCCAGGACGCCCCCTACGAGCAGTACTTC
>TRBJ2-5|TRBV9|TRBD2|15|.
CASSAGAGGQETQYF
TGTGCCAGCAGCGCGGGAGCGGGAGGGCAGGAGACCCAGTACTTC
>TRBJ2-5|TRBV5-6|.|13|.
CASSPRDSGTQYF
TGTGCCAGCAGCCCAAGGGACTCCGGGACCCAGTACTTC
>TRBJ2-1|TRBV15|.|15|.
CATSISGSSYNEQFF
TGTGCCACCAGCATTTCTGGGAGCTCCTACAATGAGCAGTTCTTC
>TRBJ1-4|TRBV20-1|TRBD1|13|.
CSARVTGEEKLFF
TGCAGTGCTAGAGTGACAGGGGAGGAAAAACTGTTTTTT
>TRBJ2-1|TRBV7-9|.|17|.
CASSSFSWIDADNEQFF
TGTGCCAGCAGCTCCTTCAGTTGGATAGACGCGGACAATGAGCAGTTCTTC
>TRBJ2-5|TRBV7-9|TRBD2|17|.
CASSALGAGGRSETQYF
TGTGCCAGCAGCGCACTCGGCGCGGGGGGGCGATCGGAGACCCAGTACTTC
>TRBJ2-1|TRBV3-1|.|13|.
CASSQETRGEQFF
TGTGCCAGCAGCCAAGAGACTCGGGGGGAGCAGTTCTTC
>TRBJ2-2|TRBV27|TRBD2|17|.
CASSHPTSSGDTGELFF
TGTGCCAGCAGCCACCCAACATCTAGCGGGGACACCGGGGAGCTGTTTTTT
>TRBJ2-1|TRBV27|.|13|once
CASSFGSRVEQFF
TGTGCCAGCAGTTTCGGGAGTCGGGTGGAGCAGTTCTTC
>TRBJ2-5|TRBV14|.|14|.
CASSQRRARETQYF
TGTGCCAGCAGCCAACGGCGGGCTCGGGAGACCCAGTACTTC
>TRBJ2-1|TRBV9|TRBD2|17|.
CASSVGSGGAVGNEQFF
TGTGCCAGCAGCGTAGGGAGCGGGGGGGCGGTCGGCAATGAGCAGTTCTTC
>TRBJ2-3|TRBV2|TRBD2|15|few
CASSVEGLRTDTQYF
TGTGCCAGCAGTGTCGAGGGACTACGCACAGATACGCAGTATTTT
>TRBJ1-1|TRBV15|TRBD1|13|.
CATSRAGTEGAFF
TGTGCCACCAGCAGAGCCGGGACAGAGGGTGCTTTCTTT
>TRBJ2-1|TRBV15|.|13|once
CATSSKSGDEQFF
TGTGCCACCAGCAGCAAAAGCGGCGATGAGCAGTTCTTC
>TRBJ1-6|TRBV27|.|14|.
CASSLSAGASPLHF
TGTGCCAGCAGTTTAAGCGCGGGGGCCTCACCCCTCCACTTT
>TRBJ2-3|TRBV2|.|13|.
CASRDSVTDTQYF
TGTGCCAGCCGTGATAGTGTCACAGATACGCAGTATTTT
>TRBJ2-7|TRBV28|TRBD2|14|.
CASSLVAGRVEQYF
TGTGCCAGCAGTTTAGTAGCGGGGCGGGTAGAGCAGTACTTC
>TRBJ1-5|TRBV7-2|TRBD1|16|.
CASSLDRGYSNQPQHF
TGTGCCAGCAGCTTGGACAGGGGATATAGCAATCAGCCCCAGCATTTT